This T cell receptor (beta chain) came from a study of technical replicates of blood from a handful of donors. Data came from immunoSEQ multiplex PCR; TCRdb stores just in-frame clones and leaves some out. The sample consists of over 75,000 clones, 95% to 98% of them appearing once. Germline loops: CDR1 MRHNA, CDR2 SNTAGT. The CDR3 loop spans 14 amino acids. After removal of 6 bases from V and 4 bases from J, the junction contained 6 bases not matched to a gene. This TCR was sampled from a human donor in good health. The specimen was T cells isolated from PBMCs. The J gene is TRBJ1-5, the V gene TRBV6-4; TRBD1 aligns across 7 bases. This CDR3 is CASSAVQGNQPQHF. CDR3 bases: TGTGCCAGCAGCGCAGTACAGGGGAATCAGCCCCAGCATTTT.